Each of the 25 T cell receptor beta chains below was sequenced from the same sample in a study of T cell responses to AZD1222 COVID-19 vaccine. Assay used: immunoSEQ multiplex PCR; TCRdb lists only in-frame clones, some missing. This sample's clone table lists about 140,000 clones. Sequenced sample: peripheral blood. These TCRs come from an adult in good health.

V and J are TRBV3-1 (or the pseudogene TRBV3-2) and TRBJ1-2; the D gene is possibly TRBD1 (6 bases). The V gene lost 4 bases and the J gene lost 8 bases, with 17 bases spanning the gap. CDR1 is LGHDT and CDR2 is YNNKEL in the germline V gene (reference sequence). The CDR3 has 14 residues. The CDR3 coding sequence is TGTGCCAGCAGCCCACACGGGACACGCGAGGGCTACACCTTC. Protein sequence: CASSPHGTREGYTF.

This chain connects TRBV7-8 to TRBJ1-2; D unresolved. The CDR3 is made up of 14 amino acids. Looked up from germline, CDR1 is SGHVS and CDR2 is FQNEAQ. Between the trimmed V and J ends, which lost 5 bases and 4 bases, there was a span of 14 bases. CDR3 residues: CASSQIDGVYGYTF. The DNA of the CDR3 is TGTGCCAGCAGCCAAATAGATGGGGTCTATGGCTACACCTTC.

The DNA of the CDR3 is TGTGCCAGCAGCGCCCACAGGGACGGTAATTCACCCCTCCACTTT. Protein product: CASSAHRDGNSPLHF. This sequence joins TRBV9 and TRBJ1-6; D is perhaps TRBD1 (6 bases). CDR3 length: 15 amino acids. The germline V and J ends were trimmed by 3 bases and 6 bases, with 13 bases remaining between them. Germline CDR1 SGDLS, CDR2 YYNGEE.

The rearrangement joins TRBV6-5 to TRBJ2-1; TRBD1 is a possible D gene (6 bases). CDR3 length equals 15 residues. CDR1 and CDR2 (germline): MNHEY, SVGAGI. V was trimmed by 4 bases and J by 6 bases, leaving 16 bases between them. CDR3 amino acids: CASSSHRGMGNEQFF. The CDR3 DNA reads TGTGCCAGCAGTTCCCATAGGGGGATGGGCAATGAGCAGTTCTTC.

V gene TRBV9 combines with J gene TRBJ2-3; 9 bases are a match to TRBD1. Germline assignment: CDR1 SGDLS and CDR2 YYNGEE. The ends lost 4 bases at V and 3 bases at J; junction bases unmatched: 6. CDR3 length equals 15 residues. CDR3 DNA: TGTGCCAGCAGCCCAAGGACAGGGGATACAGATACGCAGTATTTT. Its protein is CASSPRTGDTDTQYF.

This sequence joins TRBV6-5 and TRBJ2-7; D is unresolved. V lost 10 bases and J 2 bases, leaving 15 bases between the germline ends. The CDR3 runs to 13 residues. CDR1 is MNHEY and CDR2 is SVGAGI in the germline V gene. CDR3: CATQTEATYEQYF. In DNA form, the CDR3 reads TGTGCCACCCAGACCGAGGCAACCTACGAGCAGTACTTC.

The rearrangement links TRBV28 to TRBJ1-6; the D is unclear. This CDR3 is built from 12 residues. Trimming shortened V by 1 base and J by 11 bases, and 6 bases separated the two germline ends. The germline V gene has CDR1 MDHEN and CDR2 SYDVKM. The CDR3 nucleotides are TGTGCCAGCAGTTTATCTGGGGCACCCCTCCACTTT. Protein: CASSLSGAPLHF.

The V gene is TRBV11-3, the J gene TRBJ1-1, with D perhaps TRBD1 (5 bases). Deletions cut 5 bases from V and 2 bases from J, with 15 bases between. This CDR3 spans 15 amino acids. Germline lookup yields CDR1 SGHNT and CDR2 YENEEA. The CDR3 DNA follows: TGTGCCAGCAGCCCCCGCCCCAGGGTAAACACTGAAGCTTTCTTT. Its protein product is CASSPRPRVNTEAFF.

This chain uses TRBV27 with TRBJ1-1; 7 bases are shared with TRBD1. The germline CDR1 and CDR2 sequences are MNHEY and SMNVEV (reference sequence). The length of the CDR3 is 14 residues. The J segment lost 2 bases and the V segment lost 6 bases, leaving 6 bases of the junction unmatched. The CDR3 loop reads CASSYDRANTEAFF. As DNA, the CDR3 is TGTGCCAGCAGCTATGACAGGGCTAACACTGAAGCTTTCTTT.

The chain joins TRBV19 to TRBJ1-1; D perhaps matches TRBD1 (5 bases). Germline V gene sequence: CDR1 LNHDA, CDR2 SQIVND (reference sequence). The CDR3 has 13 residues. V lost 5 bases to trimming and J lost 6 bases, with 13 bases between them. The CDR3 sequence: CASSYSRGAEAFF. The CDR3 DNA sequence: TGTGCCAGTAGTTATAGCCGGGGGGCTGAAGCTTTCTTT.

The V and J genes are TRBV28 and TRBJ1-6; D unresolved. The V end lost 7 bases, the J end lost 0 bases, and 10 bases lay between the germline ends. Germline V gene lookup returns CDR1 MDHEN and CDR2 SYDVKM. The CDR3 runs 15 residues. The CDR3 region has the DNA TGTGCCAGCACTCTAGGGAGCTCCTATAATTCACCCCTCCACTTT. Residues: CASTLGSSYNSPLHF.

The chain couples TRBV5-1 to TRBJ2-3; D unresolved. V was clipped by 4 bases and J by 1 base, with 19 bases between them. The V gene's germline CDR1 is SGHRS and CDR2 YFSETQ. This CDR3 has 17 amino acids. The chain's CDR3 is CASSASGVGLGTDTQYF. The CDR3 region has the DNA TGCGCCAGCAGCGCCTCCGGAGTAGGGCTAGGCACAGATACGCAGTATTTT.

V is TRBV18 and J is TRBJ2-5; 10 bases map to TRBD1. The V gene's germline CDR1 is KGHSH and CDR2 LQKENI. Unmatched junction bases numbered 6, after V lost 3 bases and J lost 5 bases. The CDR3 extends over 15 amino acids. Written as DNA, the CDR3 is TGTGCCAGCTCACCGCAGACAGGGGGCTCGGAGACCCAGTACTTC. Protein product: CASSPQTGGSETQYF.

This chain joins TRBV4-2 and TRBJ1-6; possibly TRBD1 for D (6 bases). Trimming pared 5 bases from V and 9 bases from J, leaving 11 bases between. The CDR3 spans 13 residues. CDR1 and CDR2 from the germline V gene are LGHNA and YNFKEQ. CDR3 amino acids: CASSRDKSSPLHF. CDR3 bases: TGTGCCAGCAGCAGGGACAAAAGTTCACCCCTCCACTTT.

V gene TRBV7-2 combines with J gene TRBJ1-2; TRBD1 matches 11 bases. The V segment lost 5 bases and the J segment 7 bases; nucleotides outside the gene matches: 9. The CDR3 covers 15 residues. The germline V gene has CDR1 SGHTA and CDR2 FQGNSA. CDR3 sequence: CASSLSGQGAFGYTF. CDR3 DNA sequence: TGTGCCAGCAGCCTTTCAGGACAGGGGGCATTTGGCTACACCTTC.

The chain is built from TRBV2 and TRBJ1-5; D perhaps matches TRBD1 (6 bases). The CDR3 covers 16 residues. Germline V CDR1 and CDR2: SNHLY, FYNNEI. Trimming shortened V by 4 bases and J by 7 bases, and 20 bases separated the two germline ends. The CDR3 DNA is TGTGCCAGCAGTGGTGGCAAGGGCAGGGGATGGCAGCCCCAGCATTTT. It is translated as CASSGGKGRGWQPQHF.

This rearrangement joins TRBV11-2 to TRBJ2-3; 9 bases are shared with TRBD2. Looked up from germline, CDR1 is SGHAT and CDR2 is FQNNGV. The CDR3 consists of 16 residues. The ends lost 0 bases at V and 4 bases at J; junction bases unmatched: 5. CDR3 sequence (DNA): TGTGCCAGCAGCTTAGAGGCGGGGGGGAGGTCAGATACGCAGTATTTT. Translated, it gives CASSLEAGGRSDTQYF.

V usage is TRBV2 and J usage is TRBJ1-3; weak D call: TRBD1 (6 bases). The V gene's germline CDR1 is SNHLY and CDR2 FYNNEI. The CDR3 is 13 amino acids. Trimming removed 8 bases at V and 4 bases at J, with 12 bases between. The DNA for the CDR3 is TGTGCCAGCGCCCGGACAGAAGGAAACACCATATATTTT. Residues: CASARTEGNTIYF.

The rearrangement uses TRBV12-3 or TRBV12-4 and TRBJ2-1, with D perhaps matching TRBD2 (6 bases). V lost 5 bases, J lost 4 bases, and 6 bases lay in between. The CDR3 is 12 residues long. DNA for the CDR3: TGTGCCAGCAGTCGGGGGTACAATGAGCAGTTCTTC. This translates into CASSRGYNEQFF.

V usage is TRBV7-8 and J usage is TRBJ1-5; D remains ambiguous. CDR1 and CDR2 (germline): SGHVS, FQNEAQ. The CDR3 is 14 amino acids. V was shortened by 5 bases and J by 6 bases, with 14 bases between the two germline ends. CDR3 coding DNA: TGTGCCAGCAGCCTAGAGAGGGCTGGTCAGCCCCAGCATTTT. Residues: CASSLERAGQPQHF.

The CDR3 loop is CASSDDSGGMDEQFF. CDR3 bases: TGTGCCAGCAGTGACGACAGCGGGGGGATGGATGAGCAGTTCTTC. The chain recombines TRBV6-4 with TRBJ2-1; 9 positions match TRBD2. Trimming cost V 2 bases and J 8 bases; bases outside gene matches: 7. The germline V gene has CDR1 MRHNA and CDR2 SNTAGT. This CDR3 comprises 15 residues.

This chain links TRBV4-1 with TRBJ1-2, with D possibly TRBD1 on 5 matching bases. The CDR3 runs 15 residues. V gave up 1 base and J gave up 4 bases, with 13 bases separating them. Germline CDR1 reads MGHRA; CDR2 reads YSYEKL. CDR3 in amino acids: CASSQVTTAIYGYTF. DNA of the CDR3: TGCGCCAGCAGCCAAGTGACGACAGCCATCTATGGCTACACCTTC.

The J gene is TRBJ1-4, the V gene TRBV6-5, with a tentative D call TRBD1 (5 bases). In germline, CDR1 is MNHEY, CDR2 SVGAGI. The CDR3 has 15 residues. The V end lost 3 bases, the J end lost 2 bases, and 10 bases lay between the germline ends. DNA of the CDR3: TGTGCCAGCAGTTATCCGGGGGGGACTAATGAAAAACTGTTTTTT. Translation gives CASSYPGGTNEKLFF.

This chain links TRBV2 with TRBJ2-3; D not resolved. This CDR3 has 14 amino acids. V was clipped by 2 bases and J by 0 bases, with 6 bases between them. From germline, CDR1 is SNHLY and CDR2 FYNNEI. CDR3 DNA: TGTGCCAGCAGTGAAAAATATAGCACAGATACGCAGTATTTT. Translating gives CASSEKYSTDTQYF.

The chain employs TRBV4-1 and TRBJ1-3, with D uncertain. The CDR3 is made up of 16 amino acids. Germline CDR1 is MGHRA and CDR2 is YSYEKL. V lost 1 base, J lost 0 bases, and 10 bases lay in between. In DNA, the CDR3 is TGCGCCAGCAGCCAAGTACCGCGGAACTCTGGAAACACCATATATTTT. Translation: CASSQVPRNSGNTIYF.